Below are 14 T cell receptor beta chains sequenced from a single sample in a study of siplizumab effects on memory and regulatory T cells. Data came from immunoSEQ multiplex PCR; TCRdb stores just in-frame clones and leaves some out. This sample has about 100,000 clones, with about 90% found just once. The sequencing sample was made of Tregs sorted from blood. These receptors originate from a human donor in good health.

The V call is TRBV2, the J call TRBJ1-3, with 7 positions matching TRBD1. The CDR3 totals 12 residues. Germline assignment: CDR1 SNHLY and CDR2 FYNNEI. J gave up 4 bases and V 8 bases, and 2 bases lay outside the gene matches. The CDR3 loop reads CASGTVGNTIYF. The CDR3 bases are TGTGCCAGCGGGACAGTAGGAAACACCATATATTTT.

The chain is built from TRBV7-8 and TRBJ2-5; D remains ambiguous. The germline V gene has CDR1 SGHVS and CDR2 FQNEAQ. Trimming shortened V by 5 bases and J by 0 bases, and 10 bases separated the two germline ends. The CDR3 extends over 14 amino acids. The CDR3 region is CASSRTVNQETQYF. The CDR3 nucleotides are TGTGCCAGCAGCAGAACAGTTAACCAAGAGACCCAGTACTTC.

This chain uses TRBV11-2 with TRBJ1-2; D may be TRBD1 (6 bases). The CDR3 has 15 amino acids. In germline, CDR1 is SGHAT, CDR2 FQNNGV. V was shortened by 5 bases and J by 6 bases, with 19 bases between the two germline ends. The CDR3 loop is CASSPLIEGGNGYTF. CDR3 nucleotide sequence: TGTGCCAGCAGCCCTCTTATTGAGGGGGGAAATGGCTACACCTTC.

This chain joins TRBV9 and TRBJ2-1, with D perhaps matching TRBD1 (5 bases). V gave up 0 bases and J gave up 0 bases, with 13 bases separating them. Germline values: CDR1 SGDLS, CDR2 YYNGEE. The CDR3 totals 17 residues. As DNA, the CDR3 is TGTGCCAGCAGCGTAGCCCCGACAGCAAGCTCCTACAATGAGCAGTTCTTC. It codes for CASSVAPTASSYNEQFF.

This clone was recorded once. This chain connects TRBV4-1 to TRBJ2-1; TRBD2 agrees at 9 bases. The germline V gene encodes CDR1 MGHRA and CDR2 YSYEKL. This CDR3 comprises 15 residues. V lost 1 base, J lost 7 bases, and 5 bases stayed unmatched. DNA for the CDR3: TGCGCCAGCAGCCAAGTTAGCGGGGGATTGAATGAGCAGTTCTTC. Translation gives CASSQVSGGLNEQFF.

The chain is built from TRBV5-8 and TRBJ2-1, with 8 bases fitting TRBD2. CDR1 is SGHTS and CDR2 is YDEGEE in the germline V gene. The V and J ends lost 0 bases and 4 bases, in that order; junction bases with no gene match: 3. The CDR3 consists of 15 residues. DNA of the CDR3: TGTGCCAGCAGCTTGGTTGCGGGAGGATACAATGAGCAGTTCTTC. Translation: CASSLVAGGYNEQFF.

The rearrangement joins TRBV5-1 to TRBJ1-2; D is unresolved. Germline V gene lookup returns CDR1 SGHRS and CDR2 YFSETQ. There are 14 residues in the CDR3. Between the trimmed V and J ends, which lost 3 bases and 4 bases, there was a span of 13 bases. The CDR3 DNA reads as TGCGCCAGCAGCTCAAGCGCGGACGGCTATGGCTACACCTTC. Translation gives CASSSSADGYGYTF.

The chain employs TRBV5-1 and TRBJ2-2; tentatively, D is TRBD1 (6 bases). Trimming shortened V by 4 bases and J by 4 bases, and 20 bases separated the two germline ends. The CDR3 is made up of 17 amino acids. CDR1 SGHRS and CDR2 YFSETQ come from the germline V gene. The CDR3 coding sequence is TGCGCCAGCAGCCCGAGGGGACACCGAGTGGGCACCGGGGAGCTGTTTTTT. The encoded protein is CASSPRGHRVGTGELFF.

The chain links TRBV27 to TRBJ1-5; D unclear. Deletions cut 3 bases from V and 1 base from J, with 7 bases between. The germline V gene encodes CDR1 MNHEY and CDR2 SMNVEV (reference sequence). This CDR3 is built from 14 residues. Here the CDR3 reads CASSFRDSNQPQHF. The CDR3 nucleotides are TGTGCCAGCAGTTTTCGAGACAGCAATCAGCCCCAGCATTTT.

The chain has TRBV5-1 and TRBJ2-3, with D unclear. This CDR3 contains 14 residues. The germline CDR1 and CDR2 sequences are SGHRS and YFSETQ. The V gene lost 5 bases and the J gene lost 2 bases, with 12 bases spanning the gap. The CDR3 sequence: CASRHRDYTDTQYF. The CDR3 region has the DNA TGCGCCAGCAGGCATAGGGATTACACAGATACGCAGTATTTT.

The gene calls are TRBV19 and TRBJ1-2; 7 bases match TRBD1. Unmatched junction bases numbered 9, after V lost 6 bases and J lost 8 bases. The V gene's germline CDR1 is LNHDA and CDR2 SQIVND (reference sequence). The CDR3 spans 13 residues. This chain's CDR3 is CASSTGTVLGYTF. In DNA form, the CDR3 reads TGTGCCAGTAGCACTGGGACAGTACTGGGCTACACCTTC.

CDR3 coding DNA: TGTGCCATCAGTCAAATTCTGGGAACCTCTGGGGCCAACGTCCTGACTTTC. As protein: CAISQILGTSGANVLTF. This chain uses TRBV10-3 with TRBJ2-6; D not certain. The CDR3 covers 17 residues. Trimming pared 5 bases from V and 0 bases from J, leaving 14 bases between. Germline CDR1 is ENHRY and CDR2 is SYGVKD.

V and J are TRBV7-9 and TRBJ2-7; 9 bases fit TRBD1. CDR3 size: 13 residues. V was pared by 8 bases and J by 7 bases, with 9 bases of the junction left unmatched. Germline lookup yields CDR1 SEHNR and CDR2 FQNEAQ (reference sequence). The DNA of the CDR3 is TGTGCCAGCCTCGGACAGGGGCTTGAGGAGCAGTACTTC. It yields the protein CASLGQGLEEQYF. Complete variable domain (other parts from reference TRBV7-9 and TRBJ2-7): DTGVSQNPRHKITKRGQNVTFRCDPISEHNRLYWYRQTLGQGPEFLTYFQNEAQLEKSRLLSDRFSAERPKGSFSTLEIQRTEQGDSAMYLCASLGQGLEEQYFGPGTRLTVT.

The V gene is TRBV2, the J gene TRBJ1-1; unclear D gene. CDR1 and CDR2 (germline): SNHLY, FYNNEI. This CDR3 is 14 amino acids long. V was trimmed by 5 bases and J by 3 bases, leaving 13 bases between them. CDR3 amino acids: CASSWRNMDTEAFF. In nucleotides, the CDR3 is TGTGCCAGCAGTTGGAGAAACATGGACACTGAAGCTTTCTTT.